This T cell receptor beta chain was sequenced during a study of CD8 T cells in Susac syndrome (dated by TCRdb to about 2019). Regarding the research as a whole: Of the Susac syndrome patients who were sequenced, roughly eight were in clinical remission while 5 or 6 had clinically active disease. The study used repertoire sequencing to test whether antigen drove CD8+ T cell activation and differentiation in Susac syndrome. At blood withdrawal, Susac syndrome patients were either therapy-naive, taking corticosteroids (in some cases with IVIg as well), or taking IVIg alone. Beyond this particular receptor, the publication reports: No clonal expansion was detected in the CD4+ T cell repertoire of Susac syndrome patients. The study acknowledged that relatively few individuals were included in the TCR sequencing and HLA analysis.

In regard to this clonotype: It lacks a known antigen. At one end the junction does not follow the germline gene, possibly because of a read error.

The CDR3 has 13 amino acids, counting the end cysteine and phenylalanine. CDR3 DNA is the only sequence kept; it has 39 bases, read in frame from the first base. The germline V gene (reference sequence) sets CDR1 to GTSNPN and CDR2 to SVGIG. RNA was extracted using the RNeasy kit, and roughly 0.45 to 1 microgram was reverse transcribed with random hexamers. The immunoSEQ multiplex PCR assay, which covers 54 Vbeta and 13 Jbeta segments, was used to amplify TCR beta CDR3 regions. PCR amplification bias was corrected using a synthetic template baseline for primer optimization and computational correction. The authors' analysis ran thus. Only productive sequences were kept, with reads annotated to V, D and J genes according to IMGT and analyzed in immunoSEQ Analyzer. Clonality was computed as one minus Shannon entropy normalized by log2 of the number of productive unique sequences. Public and private clones were assessed among the 100 most prevalent clones of each patient and control. Susac-specific clones were defined as absent from healthy and MS cohorts, about 1,100 published viral clones and other ImmuneACCESS disease sequences. TCRdb applied fastp at Q25 and MiXCR to the public reads, then kept only in-frame beta chains. Merged by CDR3 protein, the rows form single entries marked with the most common genes and DNA. What appears here as the V and J calls and clone size reflects TCRdb's work, not the paper's. This sample holds 55,000 to 75,000 distinct CDR3 sequences; roughly 93% were observed only once. In total, the top ten clones hold roughly 0.16% of the sample.

Peripheral blood CD8+ and CD4+ T cells from healthy donors, Susac syndrome patients and multiple sclerosis patients were profiled using high-throughput TCR beta sequencing. Recently defined diagnostic criteria for definite or probable disease were met by the Susac syndrome patients. CD8+ TEMRA cells were enriched by FACS, while bulk CD8+ and CD4+ T cells were purified by magnetic negative isolation. Blood was drawn into EDTA tubes, processed within 24 hours, and PBMCs were isolated by density gradient centrifugation. PBMCs intended for TCR sequencing were frozen in liquid nitrogen and were later thawed in a 37 degrees C water bath. Purity of sorted or isolated CD4+, CD8+ and CD8+ TEMRA cells was at least 90%.

The specimen was CD4+ T cells from PBMCs. This TCR was recovered from a human donor with Susac syndrome. The chain links TRBV30 with TRBJ1-1, with a tentative D gene TRBD1 over 5 matching bases. The nucleotides read TGTGCCTGGAAGGGTCGACAGTTGACTGAAGCTTTTTTT. It translates to CAWKGRQLTEAFF.